This TCR beta chain originates from a study of cytomegalovirus exposure and HLA in healthy donors. Study-level points and caveats: Earlier analysis looked at TCR beta V segments, and most were productive about 87% or about 30% of the time. A link between a missense DCLRE1C variant and TCR beta V- and J-gene trimming emerged from a later analysis.

As for this clone: What it binds is not known.

Use of 60 Vbeta and 13 Jbeta primers characterized the PCR. Some clones are missing from TCRdb's copy, which holds only in-frame ones; the method was immunoSEQ multiplex PCR. Found here are roughly 200,000 clones, less than 90% of them singletons; the top ten hold roughly 0.33%. The specimen was PBMCs. The TCR was taken from a woman in her twenties or thirties in good health and CMV-seronegative.

The CDR3 coding sequence is TGTGCCAGCAGCCCTAAGACAGGGGAGCTCACTGAAGCTTTCTTT. Amino acids: CASSPKTGELTEAFF. This chain joins TRBV9 and TRBJ1-1; 8 bases align to TRBD1. Germline lookup yields CDR1 SGDLS and CDR2 YYNGEE. Losses at the gene ends were 4 bases for V and 4 bases for J; bases not matched to a gene: 9. This CDR3 comprises 15 residues.